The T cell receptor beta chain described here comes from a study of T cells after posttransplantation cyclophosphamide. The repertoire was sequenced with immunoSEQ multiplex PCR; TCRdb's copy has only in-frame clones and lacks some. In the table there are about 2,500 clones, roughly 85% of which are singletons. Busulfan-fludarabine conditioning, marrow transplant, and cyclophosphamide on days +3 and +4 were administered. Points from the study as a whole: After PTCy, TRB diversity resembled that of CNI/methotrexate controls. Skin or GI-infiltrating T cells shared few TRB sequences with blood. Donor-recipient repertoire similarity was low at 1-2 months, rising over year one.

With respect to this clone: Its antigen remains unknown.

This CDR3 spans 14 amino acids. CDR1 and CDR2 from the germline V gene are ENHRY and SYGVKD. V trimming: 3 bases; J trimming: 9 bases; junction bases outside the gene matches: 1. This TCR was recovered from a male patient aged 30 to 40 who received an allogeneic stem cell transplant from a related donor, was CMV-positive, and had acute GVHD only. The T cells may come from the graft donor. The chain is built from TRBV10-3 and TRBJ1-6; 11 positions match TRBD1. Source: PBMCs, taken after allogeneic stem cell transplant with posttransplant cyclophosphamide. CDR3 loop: CAISDGTGGSPLHF. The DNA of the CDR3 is TGTGCCATCAGTGACGGGACAGGGGGTTCACCCCTCCACTTT.